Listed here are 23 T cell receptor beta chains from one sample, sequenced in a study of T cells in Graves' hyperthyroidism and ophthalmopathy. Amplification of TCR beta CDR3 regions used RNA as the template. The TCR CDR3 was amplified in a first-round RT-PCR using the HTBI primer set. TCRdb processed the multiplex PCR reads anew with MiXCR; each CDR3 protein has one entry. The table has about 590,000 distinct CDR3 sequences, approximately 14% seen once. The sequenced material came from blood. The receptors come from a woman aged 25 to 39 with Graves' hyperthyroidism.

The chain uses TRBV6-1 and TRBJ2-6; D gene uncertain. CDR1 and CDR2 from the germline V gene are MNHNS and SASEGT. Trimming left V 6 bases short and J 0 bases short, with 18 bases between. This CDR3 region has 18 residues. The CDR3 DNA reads TGTGCCAGCAGCCGTCAGCTGTACTTCCTCTCTGGGGCCAACGTCCTGACTTTC. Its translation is CASSRQLYFLSGANVLTF.

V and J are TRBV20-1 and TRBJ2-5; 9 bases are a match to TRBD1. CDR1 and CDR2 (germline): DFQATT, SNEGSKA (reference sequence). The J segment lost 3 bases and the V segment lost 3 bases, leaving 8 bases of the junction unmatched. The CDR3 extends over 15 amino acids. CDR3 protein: CSASNLRDREETQYF. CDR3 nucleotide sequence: TGCAGTGCTAGTAATCTCAGGGACAGGGAAGAGACCCAGTACTTC.

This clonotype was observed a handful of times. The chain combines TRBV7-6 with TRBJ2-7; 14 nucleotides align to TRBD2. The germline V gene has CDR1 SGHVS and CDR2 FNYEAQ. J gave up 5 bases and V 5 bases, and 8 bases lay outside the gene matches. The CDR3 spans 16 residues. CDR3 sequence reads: CASSTGLAGGTHEQYF. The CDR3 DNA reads TGTGCCAGCAGCACCGGACTAGCGGGAGGAACCCACGAGCAGTACTTC.

The CDR3 here is CASSIGLATSGSYEQYF. CDR3 coding DNA: TGTGCCAGTAGTATTGGTTTGGCAACTAGCGGGAGTTACGAGCAGTACTTC. The gene calls are TRBV19 and TRBJ2-7; TRBD2 aligns across 11 bases. The trim removed 3 bases at V and 4 bases at J, leaving 11 bases unmatched. CDR3 size: 17 residues. Germline V gene sequence: CDR1 LNHDA, CDR2 SQIVND (reference sequence).

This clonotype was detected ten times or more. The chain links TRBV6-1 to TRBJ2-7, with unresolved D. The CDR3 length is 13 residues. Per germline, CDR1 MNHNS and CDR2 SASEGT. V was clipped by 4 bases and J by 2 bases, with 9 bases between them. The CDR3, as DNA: TGTGCCAGCAGTGGAGAAGCGACCTACGAGCAGTACTTC. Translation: CASSGEATYEQYF.

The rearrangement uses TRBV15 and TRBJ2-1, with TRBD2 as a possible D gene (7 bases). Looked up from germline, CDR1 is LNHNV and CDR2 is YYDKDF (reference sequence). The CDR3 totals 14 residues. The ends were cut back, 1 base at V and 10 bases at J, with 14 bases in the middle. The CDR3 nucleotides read TGTGCCACCAGCAGAGTTCGGGGGGCGGACGAGCAGTTCTTC. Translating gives CATSRVRGADEQFF.

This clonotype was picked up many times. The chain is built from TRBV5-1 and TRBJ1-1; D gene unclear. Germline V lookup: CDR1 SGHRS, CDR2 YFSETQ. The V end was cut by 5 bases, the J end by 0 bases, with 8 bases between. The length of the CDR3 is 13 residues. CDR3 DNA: TGCGCCAGCAGGGGTTCCATGAACACTGAAGCTTTCTTT. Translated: CASRGSMNTEAFF. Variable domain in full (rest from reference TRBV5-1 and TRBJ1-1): KAGVTQTPRYLIKTRGQQVTLSCSPISGHRSVSWYQQTPGQGLQFLFEYFSETQRNKGNFPGRFSGRQFSNSRSEMNVSTLELGDSALYLCASRGSMNTEAFFGQGTRLTVV.

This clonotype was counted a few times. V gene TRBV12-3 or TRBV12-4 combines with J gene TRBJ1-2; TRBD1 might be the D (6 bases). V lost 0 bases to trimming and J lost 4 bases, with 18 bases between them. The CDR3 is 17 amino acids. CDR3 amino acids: CASSLAPSLRGRYGYTF. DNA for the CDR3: TGTGCCAGCAGTTTAGCGCCTAGCCTCCGGGGGCGCTATGGCTACACCTTC.

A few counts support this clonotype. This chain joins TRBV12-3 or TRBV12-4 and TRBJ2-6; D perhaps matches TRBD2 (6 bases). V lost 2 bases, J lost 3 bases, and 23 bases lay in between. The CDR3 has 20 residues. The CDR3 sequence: CASSLNISPGELSGANVLTF. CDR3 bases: TGTGCCAGCAGTTTAAATATTTCCCCGGGAGAGTTAAGTGGGGCCAACGTCCTGACTTTC.

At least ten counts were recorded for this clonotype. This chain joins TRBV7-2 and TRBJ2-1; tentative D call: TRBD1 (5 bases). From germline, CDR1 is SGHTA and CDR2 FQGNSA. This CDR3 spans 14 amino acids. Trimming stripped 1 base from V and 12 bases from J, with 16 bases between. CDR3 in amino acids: CASSLGGENRGQFF. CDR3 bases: TGTGCCAGCAGCTTAGGGGGCGAGAACCGAGGGCAGTTCTTC.

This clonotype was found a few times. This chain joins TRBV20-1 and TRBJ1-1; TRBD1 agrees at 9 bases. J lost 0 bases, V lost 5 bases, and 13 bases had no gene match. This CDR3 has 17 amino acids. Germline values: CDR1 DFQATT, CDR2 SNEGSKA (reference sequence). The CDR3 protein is CSAHPGQGIGMNTEAFF. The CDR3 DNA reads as TGCAGTGCTCACCCGGGACAGGGAATAGGGATGAACACTGAAGCTTTCTTT.

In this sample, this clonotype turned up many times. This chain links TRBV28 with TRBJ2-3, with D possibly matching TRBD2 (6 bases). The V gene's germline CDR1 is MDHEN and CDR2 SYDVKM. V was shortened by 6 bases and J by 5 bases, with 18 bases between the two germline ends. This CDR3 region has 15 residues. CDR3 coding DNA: TGTGCCAGCAGCCCCGGAGGGCCAAGGGAAGATACGCAGTATTTT. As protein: CASSPGGPREDTQYF.

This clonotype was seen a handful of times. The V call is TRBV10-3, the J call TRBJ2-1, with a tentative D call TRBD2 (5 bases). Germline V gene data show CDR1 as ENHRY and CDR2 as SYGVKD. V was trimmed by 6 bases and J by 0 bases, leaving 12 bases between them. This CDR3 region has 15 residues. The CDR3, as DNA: TGTGCCATCAGGGACTGGAGCGGCTCCTACAATGAGCAGTTCTTC. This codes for CAIRDWSGSYNEQFF.

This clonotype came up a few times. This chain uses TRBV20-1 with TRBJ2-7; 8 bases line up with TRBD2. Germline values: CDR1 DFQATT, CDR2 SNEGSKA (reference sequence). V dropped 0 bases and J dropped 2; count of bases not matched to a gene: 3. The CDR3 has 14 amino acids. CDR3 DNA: TGCAGTGCTAGAGAAGCGGGAGTTCCCTACGAGCAGTACTTC. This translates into CSAREAGVPYEQYF.

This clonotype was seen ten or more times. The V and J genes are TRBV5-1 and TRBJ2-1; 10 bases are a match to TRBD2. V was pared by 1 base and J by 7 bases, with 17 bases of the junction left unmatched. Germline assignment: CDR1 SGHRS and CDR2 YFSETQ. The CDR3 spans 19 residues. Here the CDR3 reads CASSLWGASGRGSENEQFF. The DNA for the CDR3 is TGCGCCAGCAGCTTGTGGGGGGCTAGCGGGAGAGGTTCGGAGAATGAGCAGTTCTTC. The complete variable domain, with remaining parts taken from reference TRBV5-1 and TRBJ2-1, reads KAGVTQTPRYLIKTRGQQVTLSCSPISGHRSVSWYQQTPGQGLQFLFEYFSETQRNKGNFPGRFSGRQFSNSRSEMNVSTLELGDSALYLCASSLWGASGRGSENEQFFGPGTRLTVL.

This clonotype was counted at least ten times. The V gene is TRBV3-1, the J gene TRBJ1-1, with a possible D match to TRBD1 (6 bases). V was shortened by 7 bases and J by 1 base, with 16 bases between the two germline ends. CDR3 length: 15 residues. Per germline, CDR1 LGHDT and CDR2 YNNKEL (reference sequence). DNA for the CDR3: TGTGCCAGCACCCCAGGGGCAGCTCCGAACACTGAAGCTTTCTTT. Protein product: CASTPGAAPNTEAFF.

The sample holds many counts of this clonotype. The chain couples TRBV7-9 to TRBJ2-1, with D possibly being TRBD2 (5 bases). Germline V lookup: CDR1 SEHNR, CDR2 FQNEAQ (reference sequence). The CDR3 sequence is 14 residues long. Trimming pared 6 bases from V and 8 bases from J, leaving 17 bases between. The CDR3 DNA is TGTGCCAGCAGTTCCGCGGGTCATCTTGATGAGCAGTTCTTC. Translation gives CASSSAGHLDEQFF.

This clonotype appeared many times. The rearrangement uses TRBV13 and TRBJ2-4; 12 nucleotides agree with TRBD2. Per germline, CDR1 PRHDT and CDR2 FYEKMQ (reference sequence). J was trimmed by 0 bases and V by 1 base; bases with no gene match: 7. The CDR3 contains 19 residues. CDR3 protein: CASSLVPSGRAGAKNIQYF. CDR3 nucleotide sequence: TGTGCCAGCAGCTTAGTACCTAGCGGGAGGGCCGGAGCCAAAAACATTCAGTACTTC.

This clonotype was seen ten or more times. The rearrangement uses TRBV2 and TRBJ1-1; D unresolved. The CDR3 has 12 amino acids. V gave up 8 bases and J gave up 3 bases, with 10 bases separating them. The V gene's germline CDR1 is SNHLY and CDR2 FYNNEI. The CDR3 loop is CASHDFDTEAFF. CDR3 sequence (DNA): TGTGCCAGCCATGACTTTGACACTGAAGCTTTCTTT.

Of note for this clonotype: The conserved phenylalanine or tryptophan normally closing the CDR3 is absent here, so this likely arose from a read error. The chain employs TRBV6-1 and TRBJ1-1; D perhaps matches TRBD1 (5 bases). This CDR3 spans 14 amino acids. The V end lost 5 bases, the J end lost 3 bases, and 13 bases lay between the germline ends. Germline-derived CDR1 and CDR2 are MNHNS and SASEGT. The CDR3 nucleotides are TGTGCCAGCAGTCGTGGGACCGAGTACACTGAAGCTTTCCTT. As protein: CASSRGTEYTEAFL.

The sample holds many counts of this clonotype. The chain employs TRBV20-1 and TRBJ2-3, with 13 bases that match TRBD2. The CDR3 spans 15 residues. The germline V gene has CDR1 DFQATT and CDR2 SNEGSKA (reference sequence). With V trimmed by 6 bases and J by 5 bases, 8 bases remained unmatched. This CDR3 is CSAALAGGPGDTQYF. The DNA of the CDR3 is TGCAGTGCGGCACTAGCGGGAGGGCCGGGAGATACGCAGTATTTT.

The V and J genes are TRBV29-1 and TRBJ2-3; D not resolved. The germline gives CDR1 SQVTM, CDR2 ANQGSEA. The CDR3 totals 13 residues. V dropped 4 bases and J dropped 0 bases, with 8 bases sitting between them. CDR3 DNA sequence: TGCAGCGTTGTTCCGTCTAGCACAGATACGCAGTATTTT. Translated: CSVVPSSTDTQYF.

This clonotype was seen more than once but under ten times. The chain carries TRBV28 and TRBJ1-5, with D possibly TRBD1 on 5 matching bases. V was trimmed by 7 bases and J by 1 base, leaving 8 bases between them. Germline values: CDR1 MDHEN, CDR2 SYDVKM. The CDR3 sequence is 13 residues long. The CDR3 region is CASKRGSNQPQHF. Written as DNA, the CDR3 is TGTGCCAGCAAGCGGGGGAGCAATCAGCCCCAGCATTTT.